The sequence of this T cell receptor beta chain was determined in a study of tissue T cells after allogeneic stem cell transplantation. As for this clone: The antigen is not known.

The repertoire was sequenced with immunoSEQ multiplex PCR; TCRdb's copy has only in-frame clones and lacks some. The profile shows 7,500 to 10,000 clones, less than 65% of them singletons. The CDR3 has 14 residues. V was clipped by 7 bases and J by 5 bases; unmatched bases: 4. Germline assignment: CDR1 MNHEY and CDR2 SVGAGI. General observations from the study: Some tissue clones might be persisting host cells; their alloreactivity or antigen specificity was not determined. Motif-based clustering found tissue-specific repertoire signatures shared across patients, though few clones were shared.

This chain uses TRBV6-5 with TRBJ2-3, with 12 positions matching TRBD2. The specimen comprised tissue from the jejunum, sampled at autopsy. The clonotype comes from a woman aged 18-49 years with breast cancer. The CDR3: CASNQLAGGDTQYF. In DNA form, the CDR3 reads TGTGCCAGCAATCAACTAGCGGGGGGAGATACGCAGTATTTT.